This TCR beta chain was captured by sequencing in a study of beta chain features in type 1 diabetes. Expressed TCRB transcripts were sequenced, since all the RNA that had been isolated was reverse transcribed. Profiling relied on immunoSEQ multiplex PCR, and the TCRdb table lists in-frame clones only, not all of them. The table lists 300,000 to 350,000 clones, 7% to 10% of them singletons, with over 0.95% in the top ten. Only a few counts were recorded for this clone. Its target is not known. Broader study findings: Still unanswered here is whether HLA type influences TCRB rearrangement. With patients and controls alike, PCR might favor shorter templates to an equal degree. Patients' naive, central memory and regulatory TCRB repertoires appeared more alike than those of healthy donors. Among all four CD4+ subsets, Type 1 diabetes patients had TCRB CDR3s that were moderately but significantly shorter.

The TCR was taken from a man aged 25 to 40 with type 1 diabetes. The sample comprised central memory CD4+ T cells from blood.

CDR3 nucleotide sequence: TGTGCCAGCAGTGGACAGGCCTTCTACGAGCAGTACTTC. Translation gives CASSGQAFYEQYF. The chain combines TRBV14 with TRBJ2-7, with 7 bases that match TRBD1. Germline V CDR1 and CDR2: SGHDN, FVKESK. The V gene end was trimmed by 6 bases and the J gene end by 3 bases; junction bases not matched to a gene: 5. The CDR3 runs to 13 residues.